The 4 T cell receptor beta chains given below trace back to one sample, sequenced in a study of blood T cell repertoires in COVID-19. Using immunoSEQ multiplex PCR, the repertoire was profiled, and TCRdb retains in-frame clones only, with some absent. The sample includes about 80,000 clones, approximately 88% of them seen just once. The sequenced material came from peripheral blood. All receptors come from a woman of 80 years or more with acute or convalescent COVID-19.

The V gene is TRBV7-2, the J gene TRBJ2-5; D remains ambiguous. This CDR3 has 13 amino acids. CDR1 and CDR2 from the germline V gene are SGHTA and FQGNSA. Deletions cut 2 bases from V and 5 bases from J, with 9 bases between. The CDR3 reads CASSLSRWETQYF. CDR3 bases: TGTGCCAGCAGCTTATCCAGATGGGAGACCCAGTACTTC.

The chain combines TRBV4-3 with TRBJ2-1; 7 bases align to TRBD1. Losses at the gene ends were 4 bases for V and 0 bases for J; bases not matched to a gene: 6. CDR3 size: 16 residues. Germline V gives CDR1 LGHNA, CDR2 YSLEER. The CDR3 is CASSPTGAYSYNEQFF. The CDR3 DNA reads TGCGCCAGCAGCCCCACAGGGGCCTACTCCTACAATGAGCAGTTCTTC.

The V and J genes are TRBV19 and TRBJ1-5; maybe TRBD1 (6 bases). The germline V gene has CDR1 LNHDA and CDR2 SQIVND (reference sequence). Deletions cut 7 bases from V and 3 bases from J, with 16 bases between. This CDR3 is 15 amino acids long. The CDR3 coding sequence is TGTGCCAGTACTGACGGAGGGGGGGACAATCAGCCCCAGCATTTT. This translates into CASTDGGGDNQPQHF.

The chain has TRBV2 and TRBJ2-5, with D uncertain. Germline-derived CDR1 and CDR2 are SNHLY and FYNNEI. Trimming left V 8 bases short and J 2 bases short, with 6 bases between. CDR3 size: 11 residues. The CDR3 is CASGSQETQYF. CDR3 DNA sequence: TGTGCCAGCGGCAGTCAAGAGACCCAGTACTTC.